A single sample gave rise to the 17 T cell receptor beta chains below, sequenced in a study of blood T cell repertoires in COVID-19. Some clones are missing from TCRdb's copy, which holds only in-frame ones; the method was immunoSEQ multiplex PCR. The table records 60,000 to 65,000 clones, around 90% of them present only once. Sequences were obtained from peripheral blood. Source of these receptors: a man in his fifties or sixties with active COVID-19.

This chain uses TRBV19 with TRBJ1-3; no definite D call. CDR3 length: 16 amino acids. The V gene lost 6 bases and the J gene lost 0 bases, with 15 bases spanning the gap. Germline lookup yields CDR1 LNHDA and CDR2 SQIVND (reference sequence). CDR3: CASRPFGVGSGNTIYF. The DNA of the CDR3 is TGTGCCAGTAGGCCATTCGGGGTAGGCTCTGGAAACACCATATATTTT. The entire variable domain, with the rest obtained from reference TRBV19 and TRBJ1-3, is as follows: DGGITQSPKYLFRKEGQNVTLSCEQNLNHDAMYWYRQDPGQGLRLIYYSQIVNDFQKGDIAEGYSVSREKKESFPLTVTSAQKNPTAFYLCASRPFGVGSGNTIYFGEGSWLTVV.

The chain couples TRBV6-6 to TRBJ2-5; TRBD2 aligns across 10 bases. The V gene's germline CDR1 is MNHNY and CDR2 SVGAGI (reference sequence). The junction had 14 bases not matched to a gene; V was cut back by 5 bases and J by 5 bases. The CDR3 is 17 amino acids. This chain's CDR3 is CASSPLLAGGGPETQYF. For the CDR3, the DNA is TGTGCCAGCAGTCCCCTCTTAGCGGGGGGCGGTCCGGAGACCCAGTACTTC.

V and J are TRBV27 and TRBJ1-1; 9 nucleotides align to TRBD1. CDR1 is MNHEY, CDR2 SMNVEV, per germline (reference sequence). CDR3 length: 14 amino acids. V lost 5 bases, J lost 10 bases, and 11 bases stayed unmatched. Here the CDR3 reads CASSRPGTGQRAFF. CDR3 DNA sequence: TGTGCCAGCAGTCGTCCCGGGACAGGGCAGAGAGCTTTCTTT.

V gene TRBV27 combines with J gene TRBJ1-3; 9 bases match TRBD1. The CDR3 extends over 13 amino acids. Germline lookup yields CDR1 MNHEY and CDR2 SMNVEV (reference sequence). J lost 7 bases, V lost 5 bases, and 3 bases had no gene match. In DNA form, the CDR3 reads TGTGCCAGCAGTAAGGGGACAGGGAACACCATATATTTT. Translated, it gives CASSKGTGNTIYF.

V usage is TRBV6-1 and J usage is TRBJ1-2, with TRBD1 as a possible D gene (5 bases). The CDR3 runs 15 residues. Germline CDR1 reads MNHNS; CDR2 reads SASEGT. Trimming shortened V by 0 bases and J by 8 bases, and 16 bases separated the two germline ends. The CDR3 nucleotides are TGTGCCAGCAGTGAAGCGGGGGGACCGCAGCTGGGCTACACCTTC. This encodes CASSEAGGPQLGYTF.

The V and J genes are TRBV11-1 and TRBJ1-6; D possibly corresponds to TRBD1 (5 bases). The CDR3 totals 15 residues. V lost 3 bases, J lost 5 bases, and 11 bases lay in between. Germline CDR1 reads SGHAT; CDR2 reads FQDESV (reference sequence). CDR3 in DNA: TGTGCCAGCAGCTTGGCCAGGGCGGATAATTCACCCCTCCACTTT. It specifies CASSLARADNSPLHF.

This rearrangement joins TRBV9 to TRBJ2-5, with TRBD2 identical over 9 bases. The CDR3 is 16 amino acids. Trimming removed 4 bases from V and 5 bases from J; junction bases left unmatched: 12. Germline V lookup: CDR1 SGDLS, CDR2 YYNGEE. The CDR3 DNA follows: TGTGCCAGCAGCCTGACGGCGGGGGGGCTTGGGGAGACCCAGTACTTC. Protein sequence: CASSLTAGGLGETQYF.

CDR3 in DNA: TGTGCCAGCAGCGTAAGCGGGTTCCAAGAGACCCAGTACTTC. Its protein product is CASSVSGFQETQYF. The gene calls are TRBV9 and TRBJ2-5, with D maybe TRBD2 (6 bases). With 1 base removed from V and 1 base from J, the gap between germline ends came to 8 bases. This CDR3 has 14 residues. The V gene's germline CDR1 is SGDLS and CDR2 YYNGEE.

The rearrangement uses TRBV9 and TRBJ2-3, with D possibly being TRBD2 (6 bases). The CDR3 runs to 15 residues. Germline V gene sequence: CDR1 SGDLS, CDR2 YYNGEE. V shed 1 base and J shed 2 bases, with 11 bases lying between them. Written as DNA, the CDR3 is TGTGCCAGCAGCGTATGGGGACTTCCCACAGATACGCAGTATTTT. This translates into CASSVWGLPTDTQYF. The variable domain in full, with the rest retrieved from reference TRBV9 and TRBJ2-3, is DSGVTQTPKHLITATGQRVTLRCSPRSGDLSVYWYQQSLDQGLQFLIQYYNGEERAKGNILERFSAQQFPDLHSELNLSSLELGDSALYFCASSVWGLPTDTQYFGPGTRLTVL.

This chain joins TRBV2 and TRBJ2-7; 7 nucleotides line up with TRBD1. The CDR3 consists of 13 residues. Germline CDR1 and CDR2: SNHLY and FYNNEI. V shed 5 bases and J 3 bases; nucleotides not matched to a gene: 4. This chain's CDR3 is CASSRDSYYEQYF. The CDR3 DNA sequence: TGTGCCAGCAGTCGGGACAGCTACTACGAGCAGTACTTC.

The V gene is TRBV4-2, the J gene TRBJ1-1, with D possibly being TRBD1 (5 bases). The CDR3 is made up of 17 amino acids. The V gene's germline CDR1 is LGHNA and CDR2 YNFKEQ. Trimming took 4 bases from V and 0 from J, leaving 18 bases between them. CDR3 nucleotides: TGTGCCAGCAGCCTGAGAGCAGGGCCGATCATGAACACTGAAGCTTTCTTT. Protein: CASSLRAGPIMNTEAFF.

The chain carries TRBV19 and TRBJ2-1; D is perhaps TRBD1 (6 bases). The CDR3 covers 16 residues. V was clipped by 5 bases and J by 2 bases, with 16 bases between them. The V gene's germline CDR1 is LNHDA and CDR2 SQIVND (reference sequence). CDR3: CASSSEQGIAYNEQFF. The CDR3 DNA follows: TGTGCCAGTAGTTCGGAACAGGGTATCGCCTACAATGAGCAGTTCTTC.

The V and J genes are TRBV9 and TRBJ1-6, with D possibly matching TRBD1 (6 bases). Germline values: CDR1 SGDLS, CDR2 YYNGEE. This CDR3 is built from 16 residues. Trimming cost V 5 bases and J 7 bases, with 19 bases left between them. For the CDR3, the DNA is TGTGCCAGCAGTCCTAGGGGGGGGCAGGAGAATTCACCCCTCCACTTT. Protein product: CASSPRGGQENSPLHF. Full variable domain (remainder filled in from reference TRBV9 and TRBJ1-6): DSGVTQTPKHLITATGQRVTLRCSPRSGDLSVYWYQQSLDQGLQFLIQYYNGEERAKGNILERFSAQQFPDLHSELNLSSLELGDSALYFCASSPRGGQENSPLHFGNGTRLTVT.

The rearrangement links TRBV28 to TRBJ2-1, with 10 bases aligning to TRBD2. V dropped 5 bases and J dropped 4; count of bases not matched to a gene: 2. This CDR3 spans 14 amino acids. In germline, CDR1 is MDHEN, CDR2 SYDVKM. The CDR3 DNA reads as TGTGCCAGCAGTGTTAGCGGGGGGTACAATGAGCAGTTCTTC. Translated: CASSVSGGYNEQFF.

The V call is TRBV4-2, the J call TRBJ2-2; maybe TRBD1 (5 bases). The CDR3 is 15 amino acids. From germline, CDR1 is LGHNA and CDR2 YNFKEQ. V was trimmed by 0 bases and J by 6 bases, leaving 11 bases between them. Here the CDR3 DNA reads TGTGCCAGCAGCCAAGAGATCAGGGCCCCCGGGGAGCTGTTTTTT. The encoded protein is CASSQEIRAPGELFF.

V is TRBV3-1 (or the pseudogene TRBV3-2) and J is TRBJ1-6, with 7 bases identical to TRBD1. Germline lookup yields CDR1 LGHDT and CDR2 YNNKEL (reference sequence). With 0 bases clipped from V and 10 bases from J, the junction kept 3 bases outside the gene matches. This CDR3 spans 14 amino acids. The CDR3 nucleotides are TGTGCCAGCAGCCAAGAAGGGGGCCGGTCACCCCTCCACTTT. It yields the protein CASSQEGGRSPLHF.

The chain is built from TRBV11-3 and TRBJ2-2; 7 nucleotides match TRBD2. CDR3 length: 16 residues. CDR1 is SGHNT and CDR2 is YENEEA in the germline V gene. The V gene end was trimmed by 5 bases and the J gene end by 2 bases; junction bases not matched to a gene: 8. CDR3 sequence: CASSLAGTTNTGELFF. The CDR3 coding sequence is TGTGCCAGCAGCCTGGCCGGGACTACCAACACCGGGGAGCTGTTTTTT.